These T cell receptor beta chains were read from a single sample in a study of T cell responses to AZD1222 COVID-19 vaccine. Here immunoSEQ multiplex PCR was the method, and the copy in TCRdb shows in-frame clones only, minus some. The sample consists of some 130,000 clones, around 90% of them appearing once. The sequenced sample was peripheral blood, obtained on day 0 of AZD1222 vaccination. Receptor source: an adult in good health. CDR3s leave out the opening cysteine and the closing phenylalanine or tryptophan. Each record gives: V gene, J gene, CDR3 protein.

V: TRBV4-2
J: TRBJ2-3
CDR3: ASSQEPTNLAQY

V: TRBV28
J: TRBJ2-1
CDR3: ASRPNYYGNEQF

V: TRBV5-4
J: TRBJ1-6
CDR3: ASSPDRGSNSPLH

V: TRBV9
J: TRBJ1-3
CDR3: ASSPSNGNTIY

V: TRBV6-5
J: TRBJ1-1
CDR3: ARDPVSTEAF

V: TRBV11-2
J: TRBJ1-2
CDR3: ASSLVKDRD

V: TRBV5-4
J: TRBJ2-1
CDR3: ASSLAAGLYNEQF

V: TRBV12-3/TRBV12-4
J: TRBJ2-3
CDR3: ASSFASTDTQY

V: TRBV28
J: TRBJ2-5
CDR3: ASTPGGTGGVGTQY

V: TRBV7-9
J: TRBJ2-5
CDR3: ASSLEVNWKTQY

V: TRBV4-1
J: TRBJ2-1
CDR3: ASSQDGSEQF

V: TRBV10-3
J: TRBJ2-1
CDR3: AISVASEQF

V: TRBV27
J: TRBJ2-3
CDR3: ASSLRSPTDTQY

V: TRBV4-3
J: TRBJ1-2
CDR3: ASSHQGSGYT

V: TRBV7-6
J: TRBJ2-7
CDR3: ASSLTPDSHEQY

V: TRBV5-6
J: TRBJ2-7
CDR3: ASSSRVGLDEQY

V: TRBV5-1
J: TRBJ1-6
CDR3: ASSSRTGNSPLH

V: TRBV4-1
J: TRBJ1-3
CDR3: ASSQDNRGNTIY

V: TRBV27
J: TRBJ1-1
CDR3: ASRIGGYTEAF

V: TRBV6-1
J: TRBJ1-4
CDR3: ASSEIGLLSGEKLF

V: TRBV7-3
J: TRBJ2-1
CDR3: ASGVGGIYNEQF

V: TRBV28
J: TRBJ1-2
CDR3: ASTSGGGGYT

V: TRBV2
J: TRBJ2-7
CDR3: ASSEGGGWYEQY

V: TRBV21-1
J: TRBJ2-2
CDR3: ASFNTGELF

V: TRBV2
J: TRBJ2-1
CDR3: ASSVAYNEQF

V: TRBV15
J: TRBJ2-5
CDR3: ATSRDSGETQY

V: TRBV24-1
J: TRBJ1-5
CDR3: ATRKGAGEPQH

V: TRBV4-3
J: TRBJ2-2
CDR3: ASSQDRLTGWGELF

V: TRBV28
J: TRBJ1-2
CDR3: ASSSAGVGSYGYT

V: TRBV12-3/TRBV12-4
J: TRBJ1-1
CDR3: ANRVRTEAF

V: TRBV2
J: TRBJ2-7
CDR3: ASSLWTSAL

V: TRBV7-9
J: TRBJ1-1
CDR3: ASRATGESEAF

V: TRBV5-4
J: TRBJ1-2
CDR3: ASSVPTGNYGYT

V: TRBV2
J: TRBJ2-7
CDR3: ASREGIAGLNSYEQY

V: TRBV12-5
J: TRBJ2-2
CDR3: ASGLARTYTGELF

V: TRBV11-3
J: TRBJ2-3
CDR3: ASSPSVDTQY

V: TRBV12-3/TRBV12-4
J: TRBJ2-3
CDR3: ASTPLLTDTQY

V: TRBV10-1
J: TRBJ2-3
CDR3: ASSELAGGTADTQY

V: TRBV12-5
J: TRBJ2-7
CDR3: ASGPSTGTGAYEQY

V: TRBV5-1
J: TRBJ2-2
CDR3: ASKPGDYTGELF

V: TRBV14
J: TRBJ1-1
CDR3: ASSLGRGEVGMNTEAF

V: TRBV5-1
J: TRBJ1-1
CDR3: ASSLEGTPEAF

V: TRBV12-3/TRBV12-4
J: TRBJ2-3
CDR3: ASRLTDTQY

V: TRBV29-1
J: TRBJ2-1
CDR3: SVDKSSYNEQF

V: TRBV11-3
J: TRBJ1-2
CDR3: ASSLGTLAGYT

V: TRBV18
J: TRBJ1-2
CDR3: ASSPGPYYGYT

V: TRBV28
J: TRBJ1-2
CDR3: ASSSQQGYYGYT

V: TRBV18
J: TRBJ1-3
CDR3: ASSPPILSGNTIY

V: TRBV28
J: TRBJ2-1
CDR3: AIHIRGSDNEQF

V: TRBV5-4
J: TRBJ2-7
CDR3: ASSLRTLSGEQY

V: TRBV6-5
J: TRBJ1-6
CDR3: ASRDRVNSPLH

V: TRBV5-8
J: TRBJ1-3
CDR3: ASSKYPFTDGSGNTIY

V: TRBV21-1
J: TRBJ1-1
CDR3: ASGNTRGTEAF

V: TRBV24-1
J: TRBJ2-1
CDR3: ATSDPIGPGANEQF